This TCR beta chain was sequenced in a study of molecular identifiers for immune sequencing clone quantification listed by TCRdb under 2018. Some background on the complete study: For a replicate experiment, the RNA from either approximately 20,000 or 100,000 naive CD8 T cells was divided into five aliquots, and four of those aliquots went on to sequencing. CD8 T cells were used in a methods study to benchmark molecular-identifier clustering-based TCR repertoire sequencing (MIDCIRS) and TCR RNA copy counting.

Receptor amplification or capture employed PCR. For sequencing, an Illumina HiSeq 4000 was employed. Bulk TCR libraries were generated as previously described, with the TCR primers listed in Table S5 used. Purification of total RNA was performed with the Qiagen AllPrep DNA/RNA kit. Reads from multiple sequencing runs of the same library were pooled before analysis. Processing in the source paper ran as follows. Reads were retained only if their TCR constant sequence matched exactly, and those retained reads were trimmed to 150 nt and grouped according to their 12-nt molecular barcodes. Reads within each barcode group were sub-clustered using a 15% Levenshtein threshold, and quality-weighted consensus sequences were constructed for each RNA molecule. Non-functional sequences were excluded, and lower-count sequences lying one edit away from another sequence were also excluded. Based on a fit of two negative binomial distributions, barcode sub-clusters having less than 20% of the maximum read count were discarded. Using fastp at Q25 and MiXCR, TCRdb reprocessed the public reads and kept productive beta chains. Duplicate CDR3 protein sequences are folded into a single record with the most common DNA and genes. The V and J calls and clone size are TCRdb's, not the authors'. The sample has more than 300,000 distinct CDR3 sequences on record, about a fifth of them singletons. Clones ranked in the top ten supply approximately 0.83% of the sample.

Germline trimming amounts to 8 bases on V and 4 bases on J, with 12 as the count of junction bases outside the gene matches. Taken from cysteine to phenylalanine, the CDR3 has 15 residues. CDR3 DNA only is kept here, 45 bases in frame from base 1. Libraries of naive CD8 T cells were generated from about 20,000 to 1,000,000 sorted cells, with 10%, 30% or 50% of the purified RNA used. On a BD FACSAria II, naive CD8 T cells were FACS-sorted as CD8+CD4-CCR7+CD45RA+ and collected into RLT Plus buffer. To test detection sensitivity, Jurkat RNA equivalent to more than 8 TCR copies was spiked into samples of about 19,000-1,000,000 naive CD8 T cells. Enrichment of CD8 T cells was performed with RosetteSep CD8+ T Cell Enrichment Cocktail and Ficoll-Paque, after which ACK red cell lysis was carried out. On this clonotype: Its specific antigen is unknown. This may be a read error, as it is one base from a much larger clone.

The paper as a whole reports these results and caveats: When barcode sub-clustering was not used, chimeric consensus sequences inflated TCR diversity, with chimeras reaching as high as 47%. Spiked-in Jurkat TCR RNA equivalent to a single cell was reported to be detectable even among 800,000 to 1,000,000 naive CD8 T cells. Identical TCR molecules sharing a barcode could cause highly expanded clone sizes to be underestimated. About 2.9 recovered TCR RNA copies per cell were obtained by modeling, versus approximately 10 by digital PCR, implying a capture efficiency of 25% to 30%. Clones above 20 RNA copies held over 98% of molecules in CMV-specific effector cells but under 1% in naive cells. The naive libraries included spiked-in Jurkat TCR RNA (roughly nine copies' worth), and this Jurkat TCR RNA is not part of the donor repertoire.

In this chain, TRBV5-3 is recombined with TRBJ2-3; 8 nucleotides in the junction match TRBD2. TRBV5-3 is identified as an open reading frame with a role that is uncertain. Sequencing used naive CD8+ T cells from blood, with Jurkat cell RNA spiked in. Per the publication, the cell subset or site label means: FACS-sorted CD8+CD4-CCR7+CD45RA+ naive T cells. This clonotype was obtained from a human donor in good health. Some libraries in this study had Jurkat cell RNA spiked in. The base sequence is TGTGCCAGCGGCTCGGGACTAGGGCCCTCAGATACGCAGTATTTT. It codes for CASGSGLGPSDTQYF.